One T cell receptor (beta chain) is described in this entry. Seattle researchers signed up patients amid active infection and tracked them longitudinally. The sample is drawn from a study of blood T cell repertoires in COVID-19. Study-level information: COVID-19 samples collected from the United States, Italy and Spain covered acute and convalescent phases. PBMCs, B-cell-depleted T cells, or T cells provided the cDNA or gDNA that made up the material.

The V end lost 2 bases, the J end lost 0 bases, and 5 bases lay between the germline ends. This CDR3 has 13 amino acids. Germline CDR1 is MGHDK and CDR2 is SYGVNS. In the source study's methods: Reference gene primers were amplified, and this amplification served to estimate nucleated cell counts. Sequencing was performed with immunoSEQ multiplex PCR; in TCRdb, only in-frame clones are kept and a portion is missing. V and J calls and clone size are those listed in that table; D and trimming were worked out from the DNA. Among approximately 270,000 clones, under 85% were seen once, and the ten largest hold 0.7% to 0.9%.

The sequenced sample was peripheral blood. The sequence was collected from a human donor with COVID-19, enrolled during active disease. The donor label of this sample is uncertain. This chain uses TRBV25-1 with TRBJ2-7; D gene ambiguous. As DNA, the CDR3 is TGTGCCAGCAGTGAACGCGCCTCCTACGAGCAGTACTTC. Amino acid sequence: CASSERASYEQYF.